Following are 23 T cell receptor beta chains from one sample sequenced in a study of CXCR3-negative and CXCR3-positive naive CD8 T cells. With UMI labels, 5' RACE was used to prepare the TRB cDNA libraries. For each CDR3 protein, TCRdb gives one entry from its re-call of the 5' RACE reads, without DNA. This specimen shows 100,000 to 150,000 distinct CDR3 sequences; the ten leading clones hold 0.29%. Sequenced: naive CXCR3- CD8+ T cells from blood. Sample subset: CD45RO-CCR7+CD27+CD95- naive CD8+ T cells lacking CXCR3 (TNR3-). These receptors came from a human donor in good health. Some clones in this sample may be carry-over from other donors' samples.

This chain uses TRBV19 with TRBJ2-5. Looked up from germline, CDR1 is LNHDA and CDR2 is SQIVND (reference sequence). The CDR3 runs to 14 residues. CDR3 sequence: CASSSIPDQETQYF.

The gene calls are TRBV27 and TRBJ2-3. The CDR3 is 13 amino acids. Per germline, CDR1 MNHEY and CDR2 SMNVEV (reference sequence). The CDR3 here is CASSLSWWDTQYF.

The CDR3: CASSFRFGTSAGYTF. This chain links TRBV6-5 with TRBJ1-2. Germline values: CDR1 MNHEY, CDR2 SVGAGI. The CDR3 spans 15 residues.

The chain employs TRBV2 and TRBJ2-7; TCRdb's D call, TRBD2, is unchecked because there is no DNA. This CDR3 comprises 16 residues. The germline CDR1 and CDR2 sequences are SNHLY and FYNNEI. CDR3 sequence reads: CASGNPDGPSSYEQYF. Full variable domain (missing parts from reference TRBV2 and TRBJ2-7): EPEVTQTPSHQVTQMGQEVILRCVPISNHLYFYWYRQILGQKVEFLVSFYNNEISEKSEIFDDQFSVERPDGSNFTLKIRSTKLEDSAMYFCASGNPDGPSSYEQYFGPGTRLTVT.

The genes are TRBV5-1 and TRBJ2-7; the D call from TCRdb, TRBD1, cannot be confirmed without DNA. Germline CDR1 is SGHRS and CDR2 is YFSETQ. This CDR3 has 17 amino acids. CDR3 protein: CASSLTPYGGRGDEQYF.

The rearrangement uses TRBV7-9 and TRBJ2-3; TCRdb's D call of TRBD1 is untestable without DNA. The CDR3 sequence is 13 residues long. CDR1 is SEHNR, CDR2 FQNEAQ, per germline (reference sequence). The chain's CDR3 is CASSSGSRDTQYF.

The rearrangement uses TRBV7-9 and TRBJ2-3. Germline-derived CDR1 and CDR2 are SEHNR and FQNEAQ (reference sequence). This CDR3 is 16 amino acids long. CDR3 amino acids: CASSNISGEVADTQYF.

V gene TRBV7-2 combines with J gene TRBJ2-7; the D call from TCRdb, TRBD1, cannot be confirmed without DNA. The CDR3 runs to 14 residues. From germline, CDR1 is SGHTA and CDR2 FQGNSA. This chain's CDR3 is CASSLEQGLDEQYF.

The V call is TRBV28, the J call TRBJ2-3; TCRdb's D gene call, TRBD2, goes unchecked for lack of DNA. The germline V gene encodes CDR1 MDHEN and CDR2 SYDVKM. This CDR3 is 14 amino acids long. The CDR3 protein is CASAAGFSTDTQYF.

The chain recombines TRBV7-9 with TRBJ1-1. Germline CDR1 reads SEHNR; CDR2 reads FQNEAQ (reference sequence). This CDR3 region has 16 residues. The CDR3 loop is CASSLSPSSMNTEAFF. The full variable domain, completed using reference TRBV7-9 and TRBJ1-1, is DTGVSQNPRHKITKRGQNVTFRCDPISEHNRLYWYRQTLGQGPEFLTYFQNEAQLEKSRLLSDRFSAERPKGSFSTLEIQRTEQGDSAMYLCASSLSPSSMNTEAFFGQGTRLTVV.

CDR3 sequence: CSVEDPSRSDTQYF. The chain carries TRBV29-1 and TRBJ2-3; the D call from TCRdb, TRBD2, cannot be confirmed without DNA. CDR3 length: 14 residues. The V gene's germline CDR1 is SQVTM and CDR2 ANQGSEA.

J is TRBJ1-1 and V is TRBV4-2; TCRdb's D call of TRBD1 is untestable without DNA. The CDR3 is made up of 16 amino acids. Looked up from germline, CDR1 is LGHNA and CDR2 is YNFKEQ. The CDR3 loop reads CASSQGNWQGGTEAFF.

V is TRBV29-1 and J is TRBJ2-7. The germline V gene has CDR1 SQVTM and CDR2 ANQGSEA. There are 14 residues in the CDR3. The CDR3 loop reads CSATGTEDSYEQYF.

The rearrangement links TRBV29-1 to TRBJ1-2. The CDR3 loop spans 14 amino acids. CDR1 is SQVTM, CDR2 ANQGSEA, per germline. The CDR3 reads CSVEDLTYLYGYTF.

This chain joins TRBV3-1 and TRBJ2-2. This CDR3 is built from 13 residues. Germline V gene lookup returns CDR1 LGHDT and CDR2 YNNKEL (reference sequence). The CDR3 protein is CASSQDHTGELFF.

The chain couples TRBV2 to TRBJ2-7. CDR1 SNHLY and CDR2 FYNNEI come from the germline V gene. The CDR3 has 13 residues. The CDR3 is CASSEPPQYEQYF.

The V and J genes are TRBV29-1 and TRBJ1-1. The length of the CDR3 is 13 residues. CDR1 and CDR2 from the germline V gene are SQVTM and ANQGSEA. The CDR3 sequence: CSVESSGNTEAFF.

The chain joins TRBV5-1 to TRBJ2-1. CDR1 is SGHRS, CDR2 YFSETQ, per germline. CDR3 length equals 13 residues. The CDR3 spells CASSLDPSHEQFF. The full variable domain, its missing parts supplied by reference TRBV5-1 and TRBJ2-1, is KAGVTQTPRYLIKTRGQQVTLSCSPISGHRSVSWYQQTPGQGLQFLFEYFSETQRNKGNFPGRFSGRQFSNSRSEMNVSTLELGDSALYLCASSLDPSHEQFFGPGTRLTVL.

The gene calls are TRBV4-2 and TRBJ2-7. Germline CDR1 and CDR2: LGHNA and YNFKEQ. This CDR3 contains 14 residues. The chain's CDR3 is CASSQDDNSYEQYF.

CDR3: CATRLRGDSYEQYF. The chain is built from TRBV15 and TRBJ2-7. This CDR3 region has 14 residues. Germline CDR1 is LNHNV and CDR2 is YYDKDF (reference sequence).

This chain joins TRBV15 and TRBJ2-3. This CDR3 contains 14 residues. CDR1 and CDR2 (germline): LNHNV, YYDKDF (reference sequence). Here the CDR3 reads CATSRVGGPDTQYF. Full variable domain (outside the CDR3, taken from reference TRBV15 and TRBJ2-3): DAMVIQNPRYQVTQFGKPVTLSCSQTLNHNVMYWYQQKSSQAPKLLFHYYDKDFNNEADTPDNFQSRRPNTSFCFLDIRSPGLGDTAMYLCATSRVGGPDTQYFGPGTRLTVL.

This chain joins TRBV7-9 and TRBJ1-3. Per the germline V gene, CDR1 is SEHNR and CDR2 is FQNEAQ (reference sequence). The CDR3 consists of 15 residues. The CDR3 here is CASQGGAASGNTIYF.

The chain links TRBV2 to TRBJ2-4; TCRdb's D gene call, TRBD1, goes unchecked for lack of DNA. Germline V CDR1 and CDR2: SNHLY, FYNNEI. This CDR3 comprises 17 residues. This CDR3 is CASSEYLGDLAKNIQYF.